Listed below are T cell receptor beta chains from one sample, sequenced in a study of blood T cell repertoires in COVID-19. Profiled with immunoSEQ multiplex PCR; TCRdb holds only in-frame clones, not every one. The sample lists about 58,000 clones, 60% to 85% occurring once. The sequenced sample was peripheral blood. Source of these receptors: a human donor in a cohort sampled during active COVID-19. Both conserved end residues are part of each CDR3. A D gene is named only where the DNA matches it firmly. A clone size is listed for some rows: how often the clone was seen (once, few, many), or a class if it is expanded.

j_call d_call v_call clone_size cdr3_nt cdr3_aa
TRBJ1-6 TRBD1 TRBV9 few TGTGCCAGCAGCGGGACAGGTTCCTATAATTCACCCCTCCACTTT CASSGTGSYNSPLHF
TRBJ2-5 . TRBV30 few TGTGCCTGGAGCAAACAGGTGGGAGAGACCCAGTACTTC CAWSKQVGETQYF
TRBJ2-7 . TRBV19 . TGTGCCAGTAGTATAGGGGCCAGCTCCTACGAGCAGTACTTC CASSIGASSYEQYF
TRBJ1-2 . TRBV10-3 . TGTGCCATCAGTGAGGACATCTATGGCTACACCTTC CAISEDIYGYTF
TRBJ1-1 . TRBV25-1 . TGTGCCAGCAGTGAACCCGCCGGGGTCCAAAACACTGAAGCTTTCTTT CASSEPAGVQNTEAFF
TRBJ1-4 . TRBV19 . TGTGCCAGTAGTATTTCGACAAATAATGAAAAACTGTTTTTT CASSISTNNEKLFF
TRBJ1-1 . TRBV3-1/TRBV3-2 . TGTGCCAGCAGCCAAGACAGGGGGAACACTGAAGCTTTCTTT CASSQDRGNTEAFF
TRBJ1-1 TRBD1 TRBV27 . TGTGCCAGCAGTGGCCCACAGGGGGCGGTCACTGAAGCTTTCTTT CASSGPQGAVTEAFF
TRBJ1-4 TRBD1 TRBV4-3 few TGCGCCAGCAGCCATACCGGGACAGGGAGAAGGTTCGATGAAAAACTGTTTTTT CASSHTGTGRRFDEKLFF
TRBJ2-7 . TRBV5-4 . TGTGCCAGCAGCTTGGCAGGAAACTCCTACGAGCAGTACTTC CASSLAGNSYEQYF